The 24 T cell receptor beta chains listed next were all sequenced from one sample in a study of blood T cell repertoires in COVID-19. TCRdb keeps only in-frame clones here, not all; method: immunoSEQ multiplex PCR. The sample consists of some 300,000 clones, 90% of them appearing once. Sample: peripheral blood. These receptors were taken from a middle-aged woman with COVID-19, enrolled during active disease.

The genes are TRBV28 and TRBJ1-1; D possibly corresponds to TRBD1 (6 bases). This CDR3 has 14 residues. Between the trimmed V and J ends, which lost 4 bases and 1 base, there was a span of 10 bases. The V gene's germline CDR1 is MDHEN and CDR2 SYDVKM. The CDR3 is CASSSGVRNTEAFF. The CDR3 nucleotides read TGTGCCAGCAGTTCAGGGGTGCGGAACACTGAAGCTTTCTTT.

The gene calls are TRBV3-1 (or the pseudogene TRBV3-2) and TRBJ2-1; 9 bases match TRBD2. Germline trimming cut 1 base from V and 10 bases from J; bases unmatched to any gene: 8. Germline V gene data show CDR1 as LGHDT and CDR2 as YNNKEL (reference sequence). The CDR3 length is 15 residues. For the CDR3, the DNA is TGTGCCAGCAGCCAAGGCACTCTAGCGGGAAGGGAGCAGTTCTTC. This sequence encodes CASSQGTLAGREQFF.

The V call is TRBV18, the J call TRBJ2-2; D might be TRBD2 (6 bases). Trimming took 0 bases from V and 4 from J, leaving 9 bases between them. The germline gives CDR1 KGHSH, CDR2 LQKENI. The CDR3 loop spans 15 amino acids. CDR3 sequence: CASSPPGGFTGELFF. CDR3 DNA: TGTGCCAGCTCACCACCTGGAGGGTTCACCGGGGAGCTGTTTTTT. Filled out from reference TRBV18 and TRBJ2-2, the complete variable domain reads NAGVMQNPRHLVRRRGQEARLRCSPMKGHSHVYWYRQLPEEGLKFMVYLQKENIIDESGMPKERFSAEFPKEGPSILRIQQVVRGDSAAYFCASSPPGGFTGELFFGEGSRLTVL.

This chain links TRBV5-1 with TRBJ1-3; 7 bases are shared with TRBD1. The length of the CDR3 is 15 residues. V shed 2 bases and J 8 bases; nucleotides not matched to a gene: 10. The germline V gene encodes CDR1 SGHRS and CDR2 YFSETQ. CDR3 coding DNA: TGCGCCAGCAGCTTTTCCAGGGGGAAGGGAGACACCATATATTTT. It specifies CASSFSRGKGDTIYF.

A few counts support this clone. The chain combines TRBV6-2 or TRBV6-3 with TRBJ2-7; D is unresolved. Germline loops: CDR1 MNHEY, CDR2 SVGEGT. The CDR3 sequence is 11 residues long. With 4 bases removed from V and 3 bases from J, the gap between germline ends came to 4 bases. CDR3 region: CASSSIYEQYF. CDR3 coding DNA: TGTGCCAGCAGTTCCATCTACGAGCAGTACTTC.

The CDR3 coding sequence is TGTGCCAGCAGTGCCGACAGGGTTAAGGAAAAACTGTTTTTT. It encodes CASSADRVKEKLFF. The rearrangement uses TRBV25-1 and TRBJ1-4; the match to TRBD1 covers 7 bases. CDR3 length: 14 amino acids. The ends lost 4 bases at V and 8 bases at J; junction bases unmatched: 7. Germline V gene data show CDR1 as MGHDK and CDR2 as SYGVNS.

CDR3: CASSPQGFGAFF. CDR3 nucleotides: TGTGCCAGCAGCCCACAGGGTTTCGGAGCTTTCTTT. V is TRBV12-3 or TRBV12-4 and J is TRBJ1-1, with D tentatively TRBD1 (6 bases). Trimming took 6 bases from V and 10 from J, leaving 15 bases between them. CDR3 length equals 12 residues.

The chain combines TRBV27 with TRBJ2-7; 7 nucleotides agree with TRBD1. Trimming cost V 5 bases and J 2 bases; bases outside gene matches: 9. The CDR3 is made up of 15 amino acids. In germline, CDR1 is MNHEY, CDR2 SMNVEV (reference sequence). DNA for the CDR3: TGTGCCAGCAGTGCTCAGACAGGGACGACCTACGAGCAGTACTTC. As protein: CASSAQTGTTYEQYF.

In its sample, this clone was seen once. The rearrangement links TRBV4-3 to TRBJ1-6; D is perhaps TRBD1 (5 bases). This CDR3 spans 15 amino acids. Germline V gives CDR1 LGHNA, CDR2 YSLEER. Trimming took off 0 bases at V and 10 bases at J, with 13 bases between the two ends. The CDR3 region is CASSQDRGRGSPLHF. DNA of the CDR3: TGCGCCAGCAGCCAAGATCGGGGGAGAGGATCACCCCTCCACTTT.

Notes on this clone: The same CDR3 is also encoded by other DNA sequences in this sample. J is TRBJ2-7 and V is TRBV28, with 7 bases identical to TRBD1. V dropped 6 bases and J dropped 2; count of bases not matched to a gene: 7. The CDR3 runs to 14 residues. Per the germline V gene, CDR1 is MDHEN and CDR2 is SYDVKM. The CDR3 sequence is CASSSPTGTYEQYF. The DNA for the CDR3 is TGTGCCAGCAGCTCCCCGACAGGGACCTACGAGCAGTACTTC. The full variable domain, in which reference TRBV28 and TRBJ2-7 provide the parts outside the CDR3, is DVKVTQSSRYLVKRTGEKVFLECVQDMDHENMFWYRQDPGLGLRLIYFSYDVKMKEKGDIPEGYSVSREKKERFSLILESASTNQTSMYLCASSSPTGTYEQYFGPGTRLTVT.

With regard to this clone: The sample has other DNA sequences that encode this CDR3 too. The V call is TRBV6-6, the J call TRBJ1-4; D uncertain. V was clipped by 5 bases and J by 2 bases, with 9 bases between them. The germline gives CDR1 MNHNY, CDR2 SVGAGI (reference sequence). The CDR3 contains 14 residues. CDR3 loop: CASSPRQTNEKLFF. DNA for the CDR3: TGTGCCAGCAGTCCCAGGCAGACTAATGAAAAACTGTTTTTT.

This chain connects TRBV11-2 to TRBJ1-3; 7 nucleotides match TRBD1. The CDR3 extends over 14 amino acids. Germline CDR1 is SGHAT and CDR2 is FQNNGV. V was clipped by 6 bases and J by 3 bases; unmatched bases: 5. DNA for the CDR3: TGTGCCAGCAGGACAGGGCGGAATGGAAACACCATATATTTT. Translation: CASRTGRNGNTIYF.

This chain uses TRBV19 with TRBJ2-1; 9 bases map to TRBD2. From germline, CDR1 is LNHDA and CDR2 SQIVND (reference sequence). The CDR3 has 20 residues. The ends lost 10 bases at V and 7 bases at J; junction bases unmatched: 29. The CDR3 nucleotides are TGTGCCAACCCGGAACCGAGCGGGGGGAGAACTAATCCTTGGGTAAATGAGCAGTTCTTC. Its translation is CANPEPSGGRTNPWVNEQFF.

V gene TRBV27 combines with J gene TRBJ2-2, with 7 bases identical to TRBD1. With 2 bases clipped from V and 0 bases from J, the junction kept 9 bases outside the gene matches. The germline V gene has CDR1 MNHEY and CDR2 SMNVEV (reference sequence). There are 18 residues in the CDR3. The CDR3 DNA reads TGTGCCAGCAGTTTAGAGCGTCGGACAGGATCGAACACCGGGGAGCTGTTTTTT. This translates into CASSLERRTGSNTGELFF.

This clone was found a few times. The CDR3 sequence is CASSLYRGTEGSPLHF. The CDR3 coding sequence is TGTGCCAGCAGTTTGTACAGGGGAACCGAAGGTTCACCCCTCCACTTT. V is TRBV28 and J is TRBJ1-6; TRBD1 aligns across 7 bases. V gave up 3 bases and J gave up 9 bases; unmatched junction bases: 11. The CDR3 has 16 amino acids. Germline V gives CDR1 MDHEN, CDR2 SYDVKM.

The chain couples TRBV9 to TRBJ1-5; no clear D gene. This CDR3 spans 16 amino acids. Trimming took 3 bases from V and 0 from J, leaving 13 bases between them. The germline CDR1 and CDR2 sequences are SGDLS and YYNGEE. CDR3 sequence: CASSAGNYNSNQPQHF. In DNA, the CDR3 is TGTGCCAGCAGCGCCGGGAACTACAATAGCAATCAGCCCCAGCATTTT.

The chain employs TRBV7-3 and TRBJ2-2; possible D gene TRBD1, 5 bases. The CDR3 is made up of 13 amino acids. Germline values: CDR1 SGHTA, CDR2 FQGTGA. The V end lost 7 bases, the J end lost 7 bases, and 13 bases lay between the germline ends. CDR3 in amino acids: CASTPSGIGELFF. The CDR3 bases are TGTGCCAGCACCCCCTCAGGGATCGGGGAGCTGTTTTTT.

The chain couples TRBV27 to TRBJ2-4, with D possibly TRBD2 on 7 matching bases. This CDR3 contains 16 residues. Germline-derived CDR1 and CDR2 are MNHEY and SMNVEV (reference sequence). Trimming took 3 bases from V and 0 from J, leaving 12 bases between them. CDR3 DNA: TGTGCCAGCAGTTTGCGGGGGCGATTAGCCAAAAACATTCAGTACTTC. Its protein product is CASSLRGRLAKNIQYF.

This clone was seen just once. The chain carries TRBV7-9 and TRBJ2-2; no firm D call. This CDR3 contains 12 residues. Per germline, CDR1 SEHNR and CDR2 FQNEAQ (reference sequence). The V end was cut by 11 bases, the J end by 6 bases, with 13 bases between. In DNA form, the CDR3 reads TGTGCCGGTCGTGGAGACGCCGGGGAGCTGTTTTTT. Encoded protein: CAGRGDAGELFF.

The chain employs TRBV15 and TRBJ1-4; the D gene is possibly TRBD1 (5 bases). Germline values: CDR1 LNHNV, CDR2 YYDKDF (reference sequence). This CDR3 region has 15 residues. Trimming shortened V by 7 bases and J by 5 bases, and 17 bases separated the two germline ends. The CDR3 loop is CATTPGGRENEKLFF. The CDR3 bases are TGTGCCACCACCCCTGGCGGCAGGGAAAATGAAAAACTGTTTTTT.

This clone turned up a few times. This rearrangement joins TRBV7-6 to TRBJ1-6, with TRBD1 as a possible D gene (5 bases). The CDR3 length is 16 residues. The V gene's germline CDR1 is SGHVS and CDR2 FNYEAQ. V was trimmed by 3 bases and J by 8 bases, leaving 17 bases between them. The CDR3 protein is CASSFRPQGRDSPLHF. CDR3 nucleotides: TGTGCCAGCAGCTTCCGCCCCCAGGGTCGCGATTCACCCCTCCACTTT.

This CDR3 reads CASSSGQGAADTQYF. The CDR3 DNA reads as TGTGCCAGCAGCTCCGGACAGGGGGCGGCAGATACGCAGTATTTT. The chain combines TRBV5-6 with TRBJ2-3; TRBD1 agrees at 11 bases. Germline V CDR1 and CDR2: SGHDT, YYEEEE. The V segment lost 3 bases and the J segment 4 bases; nucleotides outside the gene matches: 4. The CDR3 has 15 amino acids. Variable domain in full (rest from reference TRBV5-6 and TRBJ2-3): DAGVTQSPTHLIKTRGQQVTLRCSPKSGHDTVSWYQQALGQGPQFIFQYYEEEERQRGNFPDRFSGHQFPNYSSELNVNALLLGDSALYLCASSSGQGAADTQYFGPGTRLTVL.

The V call is TRBV11-3, the J call TRBJ2-7, with D perhaps matching TRBD1 (6 bases). The CDR3 is 13 residues long. Per germline, CDR1 SGHNT and CDR2 YENEEA. Deletions cut 6 bases from V and 7 bases from J, with 16 bases between. DNA of the CDR3: TGTGCCAGCAGTTCCACCAACCAGGGGGAGCAGTACTTC. This sequence encodes CASSSTNQGEQYF. Full variable domain (missing parts from reference TRBV11-3 and TRBJ2-7): EAGVVQSPRYKIIEKKQPVAFWCNPISGHNTLYWYLQNLGQGPELLIRYENEEAVDDSQLPKDRFSAERLKGVDSTLKIQPAELGDSAVYLCASSSTNQGEQYFGPGTRLTVT.

This clone was detected only a few times. The CDR3 is CASSLDRVGEKLFF. CDR3 DNA: TGTGCCAGCAGCCTCGACAGGGTAGGAGAAAAACTGTTTTTT. This chain uses TRBV11-1 with TRBJ1-4; 7 nucleotides match TRBD1. V trimming: 5 bases; J trimming: 8 bases; junction bases outside the gene matches: 8. Germline CDR1 and CDR2: SGHAT and FQDESV (reference sequence). The CDR3 is made up of 14 amino acids.